These T cell receptor beta chains were read from a single sample in a study of human T cells and chemical hapten exposure. TCRdb itself ran the RACE reads through MiXCR, one entry per CDR3 protein. The sample consists of tens of thousands of distinct CDR3 sequences, 11% of them appearing once. Here the sequenced sample was whole blood, taken in connection with sensitization to the hapten diphenylcyclopropenone (DPC). The receptors stem from a woman aged 45-60 years with alopecia areata. Some clones in this sample may be carry-over from other donors' samples. Both conserved end residues are part of each CDR3. The D gene is left open where the match is weak. The size entry is marked missing in some rows and otherwise reads once, few, many or a size class.

size	D	length	V	J	DNA	CDR3
many	.	14	TRBV5-1	TRBJ2-4	TGCGCCAGCAGCTCGGCCGCGGGACTAAACATTCAGTACTTC	CASSSAAGLNIQYF
.	.	15	TRBV5-1	TRBJ1-1	TGCGCCAGCAGCTTGGAACAGGGAGGGGGCACTGAAGCTTTCTTT	CASSLEQGGGTEAFF
many	.	14	TRBV27	TRBJ1-1	TGTGCCAGCAGTTTAATGGAGGGGAGAGCTGAAGCTTTCTTT	CASSLMEGRAEAFF
.	.	14	TRBV20-1	TRBJ1-6	TGCAGTGCTAGATCGCGCTCCCATAATTCACCCCTCCACTTT	CSARSRSHNSPLHF
.	TRBD1	16	TRBV3-1	TRBJ1-2	TGTGCCAGCAGCCCGCGCAGGGGGATCGTTAACTATGGCTACACCTTC	CASSPRRGIVNYGYTF
few	.	14	TRBV12-3/TRBV12-4	TRBJ1-5	TGTGCCAGCAGTAAAGACGGAGGCAATCAGCCCCAGCATTTT	CASSKDGGNQPQHF
few	TRBD1	12	TRBV24-1	TRBJ1-1	TGTGCCACCAGTCCCGGGACAGATGAAGCTTTCTTT	CATSPGTDEAFF
few	.	12	TRBV4-1	TRBJ1-6	TGCGCCAGCAGCCTCCAGGGATCACCCCTCCACTTT	CASSLQGSPLHF
few	.	15	TRBV12-3/TRBV12-4	TRBJ2-1	TGTGCCAGCACCGCCGGGCCAAGCTCCTACAATGAGCAGTTCTTC	CASTAGPSSYNEQFF
few	.	15	TRBV4-2	TRBJ2-4	TGTGCCAGCAGCCAAGAACAATCCGGGCAAAACATTCAGTACTTC	CASSQEQSGQNIQYF
.	.	13	TRBV7-2	TRBJ2-5	TGTGCCAGCAGCTTAGTCGCCCTCGAGAGATGGTACTTC	CASSLVALERWYF
.	TRBD1	15	TRBV19	TRBJ1-4	TGTGCCAGTAAACTTCAGGGGGCAACTAATGAAAAACTGTTTTTT	CASKLQGATNEKLFF
.	.	13	TRBV9	TRBJ2-2	TGTGCCTCTGGTCTCGGCAGTTCCGGGGAGCTGTTTTTT	CASGLGSSGELFF
.	TRBD2	14	TRBV12-3/TRBV12-4	TRBJ2-7	TGTGCCAGCAGTTTGTGGGAGGGCGTTTACGAGCAGTACTTC	CASSLWEGVYEQYF
many	.	14	TRBV24-1	TRBJ2-3	TGTGCCACCAGTGGGATGGGTAGCACAGATACGCAGTATTTT	CATSGMGSTDTQYF
few	TRBD1	14	TRBV28	TRBJ2-7	TGTGCCAGCACCTACACGGACAGGTCCTACGAGCAGTACTTC	CASTYTDRSYEQYF
many	.	13	TRBV21-1	TRBJ1-4	TGTGCCAGCAGCAAAGGGCAGAATGAAAAACTGTTTTTT	CASSKGQNEKLFF
.	.	13	TRBV18	TRBJ2-3	TGTGCCAGCTCACCACCGTCGCAAGATACGCAGTATTTT	CASSPPSQDTQYF
few	TRBD2	15	TRBV12-3/TRBV12-4	TRBJ2-1	TGTGCCAGCCGTCGGGCGACTAGCGACTACAATGAGCAGTTCTTC	CASRRATSDYNEQFF
few	.	16	TRBV11-2	TRBJ2-1	TGTGCCAGCAGCCCCTCGAGAGGGACGCCCTACAATGAGCAGTTCTTC	CASSPSRGTPYNEQFF
many	.	14	TRBV2	TRBJ1-6	TGTGCCAGCAGTGAGCAGGACTCCCGGTCACCCCTCCACTTT	CASSEQDSRSPLHF
many	.	8	TRBV7-9	TRBJ2-7	TGTGCGCCAGCTTTGAGGTACTTC	CAPALRYF
few	.	12	TRBV14	TRBJ2-1	TGTGCCAGCAGCTCGCAGGGGTATGAGCAGTTCTTC	CASSSQGYEQFF
many	.	16	TRBV6-6	TRBJ1-1	TGTGCCAGCAGTTACGGGGGGCGAGGGGGAAACACTGAAGCTTTCTTT	CASSYGGRGGNTEAFF
many	.	13	TRBV10-2	TRBJ1-3	TGCGCCAGCAGTGAAAGGACCGGAAACACCATATATTTT	CASSERTGNTIYF
.	.	14	TRBV10-3	TRBJ2-1	TGTGCCATCAGGCAAACGCCCAACTCCAATGAGCAGTTCTTC	CAIRQTPNSNEQFF
many	.	14	TRBV5-1	TRBJ1-5	TGCGCCAGCAGCTTGGGGGGACGGAATCAGCCCCAGCATTTT	CASSLGGRNQPQHF
many	.	14	TRBV6-5	TRBJ1-1	TGTGCCAGCAACAAGGGGGTAAGGGAAGCTGAAGCTTTCTTT	CASNKGVREAEAFF
many	.	12	TRBV6-6	TRBJ2-1	TGTGCCAGCAGTTATTCGAGGGATGAGCAGTTCTTC	CASSYSRDEQFF
.	TRBD2	15	TRBV7-9	TRBJ2-1	TGTGTCAGCAGATCCGGACTAGCGGACTACAATGAGCAGTTCTTC	CVSRSGLADYNEQFF
many	.	14	TRBV7-2	TRBJ1-6	TGTGCCAGCAGCTTAGCGCGGAGTAATTCACCCCTCCACTTT	CASSLARSNSPLHF
many	.	17	TRBV20-1	TRBJ2-1	TGCAGTGCTAGAGATACGGGGATTGTAAGCTCCTACAATGAGCAGTTCTTC	CSARDTGIVSSYNEQFF
.	TRBD2	15	TRBV12-3/TRBV12-4	TRBJ2-1	TGTGCCAGCAGCCCTCGGACTAGCTCCTACAATGAGCAGTTCTTC	CASSPRTSSYNEQFF
many	.	13	TRBV18	TRBJ2-7	TGTGCCAGCTCACCACCTCAGGGGTACGAGCAGTACTTC	CASSPPQGYEQYF
.	TRBD1	15	TRBV12-3/TRBV12-4	TRBJ1-5	TGTGCCAGCTCGAGACAGGGGTCTCCAGGACAGCCCCAGCATTTT	CASSRQGSPGQPQHF
few	TRBD1	15	TRBV14	TRBJ2-2	TGTGCCAGCAGCCAAAGGACAGGGCATACCGGGGAGCTGTTTTTT	CASSQRTGHTGELFF
.	TRBD1	14	TRBV5-1	TRBJ1-6	TGCGCCAGCAGTCCGACAGGGAGGAATTCACCCCTCCACTTT	CASSPTGRNSPLHF
few	.	13	TRBV4-2	TRBJ1-4	TGTGCCAGCAGCAGGACAGTTAATGAAAAACTGTTTTTT	CASSRTVNEKLFF
many	TRBD1	14	TRBV24-1	TRBJ2-2	TGTGCCACCCGCGGACAGGGGTCCACCGGGGAGCTGTTTTTT	CATRGQGSTGELFF
.	.	16	TRBV4-2	TRBJ2-3	TGTGCCAGCAGCCAGGGAGGACCGGAGAACACAGATACGCAGTATTTT	CASSQGGPENTDTQYF
.	.	15	TRBV6-5	TRBJ2-7	TGTGCCAGCAGCAAGGCCGGGAGTCGGGCCTACGAGCAGTACTTC	CASSKAGSRAYEQYF
many	.	16	TRBV28	TRBJ1-4	TGTGCCAGCAGCCGGCGAAACAGTGCAACTAATGAAAAACTGTTTTTT	CASSRRNSATNEKLFF
many	.	15	TRBV18	TRBJ1-1	TGTGCCAGCTCACCCTGGGAGGGGATGAACACTGAAGCTTTCTTT	CASSPWEGMNTEAFF
few	TRBD1	13	TRBV10-1	TRBJ2-4	TGCGCCAGCAGCTCAGGGACAGTAAACATTCAGTACTTC	CASSSGTVNIQYF
.	.	12	TRBV11-2	TRBJ1-2	TGTGCCAGCAGCTTCAACTACTATGGCTACACCTTC	CASSFNYYGYTF
few	.	15	TRBV29-1	TRBJ2-6	TGCAGCGTTGTGGGATCCGGATCTGGGGCCAACGTCCTGACTTTC	CSVVGSGSGANVLTF
many	.	13	TRBV29-1	TRBJ2-7	TGCAGCGTTGGCGGGGGCCCGGCCTACGAGCAGTACTTC	CSVGGGPAYEQYF
few	.	12	TRBV30	TRBJ2-5	TGTGCCTGGTCGACTAACCAAGAGACCCAGTACTTC	CAWSTNQETQYF
.	TRBD2	18	TRBV4-3	TRBJ2-3	TGCGCCAGCAGCCAAGATCCTACGGGGGGTCTAGGCACAGATACGCAGTATTTT	CASSQDPTGGLGTDTQYF
few	TRBD1	13	TRBV12-3/TRBV12-4	TRBJ1-2	TGTGCCAGCAGACGACAGGGGCGAGGCGGCTACACCTTC	CASRRQGRGGYTF
many	TRBD1	14	TRBV7-6	TRBJ1-1	TGTGCCAGCAGCTTCGTCAGGGGGTTGACTGAAGCTTTCTTT	CASSFVRGLTEAFF
many	TRBD2	13	TRBV12-3/TRBV12-4	TRBJ2-1	TGTGCCAGCAGGGGAGGGGCCTACAATGAGCAGTTCTTC	CASRGGAYNEQFF
few	TRBD2	20	TRBV7-2	TRBJ2-3	TGTGCCAGCAGCTTATTAGTCCCCCGAGGCAGCGGGGAGGCCACAGATACGCAGTATTTT	CASSLLVPRGSGEATDTQYF
many	TRBD1	14	TRBV7-9	TRBJ1-2	TGTGCCAGCAGTCTCAGGGGGATGGACTATGGCTACACCTTC	CASSLRGMDYGYTF
many	TRBD2	14	TRBV11-2	TRBJ2-4	TGTGCCAGCAGCTTAGGGGCTAGCGGGAACATTCAGTACTTC	CASSLGASGNIQYF
few	.	15	TRBV20-1	TRBJ1-5	TGCAGTGCTCTCGAAGGGCTACATAGCAATCAGCCCCAGCATTTT	CSALEGLHSNQPQHF
.	.	19	TRBV9	TRBJ1-6	TGTGCCAGCAGCGTAGGTTCCGGGACGGGAAGCTCCTATAATTCACCCCTCCACTTT	CASSVGSGTGSSYNSPLHF
.	TRBD2	15	TRBV6-1	TRBJ2-7	TGTGCCAGCGGGCGTCATAGCGGGGTTACCTACGAGCAGTACTTC	CASGRHSGVTYEQYF
many	.	11	TRBV25-1	TRBJ2-7	TGTGCCAGCGGGGTTTCCTACGAGCAGTACTTC	CASGVSYEQYF